The clone carrying this T cell receptor beta chain came up a few times. Its cognate antigen is unknown. Each CDR3 protein is one row after TCRdb ran MiXCR on the 5' RACE reads. The sample has hundreds of thousands of distinct CDR3 sequences; approximately 15% are singletons. The source of the sample is a study of T-cell memory formation after mild COVID-19. Whole-study results and caveats: Pre-infection memory harbored some responding clones, suggesting cross-reactive memory joined.

The TCR comes from a man aged 18 to 35 who had mild COVID-19 (a few samples of this study predate the infection). Cell type and time point are not known. Material for sequencing was PBMCs or a T cell subset sorted from them (not recorded which).

The CDR3 nucleotides read TGTGCCAGCAGATTCGGCGGGGGCAATGAGCAGTTCTTC. This encodes CASRFGGGNEQFF. The chain joins TRBV7-2 to TRBJ2-1; 7 bases fit TRBD2. Germline loops: CDR1 SGHTA, CDR2 FQGNSA. V was pared by 6 bases and J by 6 bases, with 5 bases of the junction left unmatched. The CDR3 contains 13 residues. The full variable domain, completed using reference TRBV7-2 and TRBJ2-1, is GAGVSQSPSNKVTEKGKDVELRCDPISGHTALYWYRQSLGQGLEFLIYFQGNSAPDKSGLPSDRFSAERTGGSVSTLTIQRTQQEDSAVYLCASRFGGGNEQFFGPGTRLTVL.